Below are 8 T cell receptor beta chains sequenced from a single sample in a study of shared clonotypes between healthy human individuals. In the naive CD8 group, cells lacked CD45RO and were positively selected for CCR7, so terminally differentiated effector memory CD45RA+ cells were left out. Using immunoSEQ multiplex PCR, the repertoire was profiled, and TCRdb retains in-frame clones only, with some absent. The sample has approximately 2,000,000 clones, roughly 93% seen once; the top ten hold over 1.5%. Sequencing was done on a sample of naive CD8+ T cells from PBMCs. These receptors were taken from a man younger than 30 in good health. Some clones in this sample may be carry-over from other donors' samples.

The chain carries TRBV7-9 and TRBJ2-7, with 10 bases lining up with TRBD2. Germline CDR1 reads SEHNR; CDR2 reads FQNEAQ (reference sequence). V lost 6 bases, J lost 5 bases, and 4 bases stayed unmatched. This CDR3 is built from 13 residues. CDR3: CASRRLAGDEQYF. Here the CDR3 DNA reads TGTGCCAGCAGACGACTAGCGGGCGACGAGCAGTACTTC.

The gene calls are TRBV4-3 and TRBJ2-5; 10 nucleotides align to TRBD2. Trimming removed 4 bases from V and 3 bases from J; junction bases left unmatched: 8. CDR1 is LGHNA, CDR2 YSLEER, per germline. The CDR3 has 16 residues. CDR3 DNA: TGCGCCAGCAGCCCGCGTCCCGGGACTAGCGAAGAGACCCAGTACTTC. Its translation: CASSPRPGTSEETQYF.

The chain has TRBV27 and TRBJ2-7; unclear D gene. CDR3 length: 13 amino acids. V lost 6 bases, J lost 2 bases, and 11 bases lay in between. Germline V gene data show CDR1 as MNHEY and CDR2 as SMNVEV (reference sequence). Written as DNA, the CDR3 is TGTGCCAGCAGGGCAACAACCGCCTACGAGCAGTACTTC. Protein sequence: CASRATTAYEQYF.

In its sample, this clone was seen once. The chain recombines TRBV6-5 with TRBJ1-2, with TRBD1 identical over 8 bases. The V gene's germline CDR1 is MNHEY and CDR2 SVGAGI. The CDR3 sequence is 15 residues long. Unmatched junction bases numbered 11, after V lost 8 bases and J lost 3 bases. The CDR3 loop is CASWGRGLPDYGYTF. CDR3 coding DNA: TGTGCCAGCTGGGGCAGGGGGCTTCCAGACTATGGCTACACCTTC.

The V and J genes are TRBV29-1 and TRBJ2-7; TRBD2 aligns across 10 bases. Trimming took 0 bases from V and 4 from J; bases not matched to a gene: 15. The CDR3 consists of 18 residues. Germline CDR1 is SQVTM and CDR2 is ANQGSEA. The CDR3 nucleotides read TGCAGCGTTGAAGATAGGGATATTCCGGGACTAGCGCTATACGAGCAGTACTTC. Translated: CSVEDRDIPGLALYEQYF.

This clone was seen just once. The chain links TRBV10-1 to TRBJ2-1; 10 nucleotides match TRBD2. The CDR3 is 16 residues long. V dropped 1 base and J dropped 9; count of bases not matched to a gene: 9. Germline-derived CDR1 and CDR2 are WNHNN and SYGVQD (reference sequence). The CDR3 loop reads CASSEFVLAGPSEQFF. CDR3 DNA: TGCGCCAGCAGTGAGTTCGTACTAGCGGGGCCTAGTGAGCAGTTCTTC.

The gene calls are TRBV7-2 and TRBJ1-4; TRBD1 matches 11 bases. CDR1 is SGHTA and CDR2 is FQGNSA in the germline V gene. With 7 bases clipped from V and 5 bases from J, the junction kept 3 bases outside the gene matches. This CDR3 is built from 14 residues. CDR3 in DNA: TGTGCCAGCACCTGGGACAGGGGGAATGAAAAACTGTTTTTT. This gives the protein CASTWDRGNEKLFF.

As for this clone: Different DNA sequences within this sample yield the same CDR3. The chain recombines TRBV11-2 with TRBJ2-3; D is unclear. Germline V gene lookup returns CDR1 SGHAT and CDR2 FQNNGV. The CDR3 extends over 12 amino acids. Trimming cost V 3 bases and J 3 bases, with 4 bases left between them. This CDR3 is CASSFPTDTQYF. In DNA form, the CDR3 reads TGTGCCAGCAGCTTTCCGACAGATACGCAGTATTTT.